A selection of T cell receptor beta chains follows, all from one sample in a study of cytomegalovirus exposure and HLA in healthy donors. Data came from immunoSEQ multiplex PCR; TCRdb stores just in-frame clones and leaves some out. The sample contains about 170,000 clones, 79% of which appear only once. Sequencing was performed on PBMCs. The origin of the receptors is a woman in her forties or fifties in good health and CMV-seronegative. Each CDR3 is given with its conserved first and last residue. The D gene is left open where the match is weak. For some rows the clone size is stated as once, few or many, or as a class when expanded; others skip it.

D	size	V	J	CDR3	DNA
-	-	TRBV6-1	TRBJ1-2	CASSESGREHGYTF	TGTGCCAGCAGTGAATCCGGGAGGGAGCATGGCTACACCTTC
-	-	TRBV10-3	TRBJ2-7	CAISDKAAKSYEQYF	TGTGCCATCAGTGACAAGGCGGCTAAGTCCTACGAGCAGTACTTC
-	-	TRBV5-5	TRBJ1-1	CASSTSVGGFTEAFF	TGTGCCAGCAGCACCTCTGTGGGGGGATTCACTGAAGCTTTCTTT
TRBD1	-	TRBV7-9	TRBJ2-5	CSSSLDRAQETQYF	TGTTCCAGCAGCCTTGACAGGGCGCAAGAGACCCAGTACTTC
TRBD1	-	TRBV11-1	TRBJ2-7	CASSFGLRTGSSYEQYF	TGTGCCAGCAGCTTCGGGCTTCGGACAGGGAGCTCCTACGAGCAGTACTTC
-	once	TRBV11-1	TRBJ2-1	CASSLGVGLSNEQFF	TGTGCCAGCAGCTTAGGGGTGGGCCTATCCAATGAGCAGTTCTTC
-	-	TRBV7-2	TRBJ1-1	CASSSNGLSTEAFF	TGTGCCAGCAGCTCAAACGGACTGAGCACTGAAGCTTTCTTT
TRBD1	-	TRBV4-1	TRBJ1-2	CASSPPGQGSYGYTF	TGCGCCAGCAGCCCACCGGGACAGGGGAGCTATGGCTACACCTTC
-	-	TRBV5-1	TRBJ1-1	CASSLETGNTEAFF	TGCGCCAGCAGCTTGGAGACAGGGAACACTGAAGCTTTCTTT
-	-	TRBV2	TRBJ1-5	CASSDVGGLNSNQPQHF	TGTGCCAGCAGTGATGTGGGGGGGCTAAATAGCAATCAGCCCCAGCATTTT
TRBD1	-	TRBV18	TRBJ1-6	CATGTGSDTPLHF	TGTGCCACTGGGACAGGGAGTGATACACCCCTCCACTTT
TRBD1	few	TRBV19	TRBJ1-2	CASSNRGQGVYGYTF	TGTGCCAGTAGTAACCGGGGACAGGGCGTCTATGGCTACACCTTC
-	-	TRBV6-4	TRBJ2-3	CASSDGTGSTDTQYF	TGTGCCAGCAGTGACGGAACGGGGAGCACAGATACGCAGTATTTT
TRBD1	-	TRBV10-1	TRBJ2-7	CASSGQGVSYEQYF	TGCGCCAGCAGTGGACAGGGGGTATCCTACGAGCAGTACTTC
TRBD1	-	TRBV7-8	TRBJ2-7	CASSQTGTGESEQYF	TGTGCCAGCAGCCAAACCGGGACAGGAGAATCCGAGCAGTACTTC
-	-	TRBV30	TRBJ1-5	CAWSVGGYQPQHF	TGTGCCTGGAGTGTCGGCGGTTATCAGCCCCAGCATTTT
TRBD1	-	TRBV2	TRBJ1-1	CASRTQGDTEAFF	TGTGCCAGCAGGACACAGGGGGACACTGAAGCTTTCTTT
-	-	TRBV7-2	TRBJ1-3	CASSLAVPQSGNTIYF	TGTGCCAGCAGCTTAGCGGTCCCCCAGTCTGGAAACACCATATATTTT
TRBD1	-	TRBV6-5	TRBJ1-5	CASSGQGEGQPQHF	TGTGCCAGCAGCGGACAGGGAGAGGGTCAGCCCCAGCATTTT
-	-	TRBV13	TRBJ2-7	CASSLSGWEQYF	TGTGCCAGCAGCTTATCAGGGTGGGAGCAGTACTTC
-	-	TRBV30	TRBJ1-1	CAWSQKMNTEAFF	TGTGCCTGGAGTCAGAAGATGAACACTGAAGCTTTCTTT
-	-	TRBV27	TRBJ1-5	CASSIRGQGVVQPQHF	TGTGCCAGCAGTATCCGGGGACAAGGGGTTGTCCAGCCCCAGCATTTT
-	few	TRBV6-4	TRBJ2-2	CASTPTATNTGELFF	TGTGCCAGCACTCCGACAGCAACGAACACCGGGGAGCTGTTTTTT
TRBD1	-	TRBV9	TRBJ1-1	CASSAGQGSEAFF	TGTGCCAGCAGCGCGGGACAGGGTTCCGAAGCTTTCTTT
-	-	TRBV28	TRBJ1-6	CASSFTGGVWSPLHF	TGTGCCAGCAGTTTCACGGGGGGCGTTTGGTCACCCCTCCACTTT